The clone carrying this TCR beta chain showed up just a few times. No antigen is known for it. The data are from a study of shared clonotypes between healthy human individuals. Study-level results: Donor scarcity curtailed the genetic and exposure-history diversity represented herein. The sole specimen, blood, was sampled, and tissue repertoires likely differ.

Germline values: CDR1 SGHRS, CDR2 YFSETQ. V was pared by 0 bases and J by 3 bases, with 13 bases between. This CDR3 contains 16 residues. The assay was carried out at the deep level. Replicate PCRs for unsorted PBMC used about 330 ng DNA (roughly 30,000 T cell genomes). Profiled with immunoSEQ multiplex PCR; TCRdb holds only in-frame clones, not every one. The profile covers about 510,000 clones, with around 79% appearing a single time and about an eighth taken by the ten largest. The TCR originated in a woman aged 40 to 49 in good health. Some clones in this sample may be carry-over from other donors' samples. The chain couples TRBV5-1 to TRBJ2-1, with D tentatively TRBD2 (5 bases). The sequencing sample was made of PBMCs. The CDR3 nucleotides are TGCGCCAGCAGCTTGGCCTACGGGATGTACTACAATGAGCAGTTCTTC. This translates into CASSLAYGMYYNEQFF.